The following is a T cell receptor (beta chain) sequence with its context. The antigen is undetermined. The sample is drawn from a study of CD8+CD57+ T cells in acquired aplastic anemia. Study overall: Sorted CD4+ and CD8+ cells gave a mean 3.2 ug DNA, range about 0.19 to 27.4 ug.

Genomic DNA provided the template from which TCR beta VDJ and CDR3 profiles were obtained. TCRdb re-analysed the reads in MiXCR, keeping a single row per CDR3 protein. The data show a few hundred thousand distinct CDR3 sequences, around 68% seen once. Overall study results and limits: Common to patients and controls were around 30 CD8+ CDR3 sequences.

CDR1 and CDR2 from the germline V gene are MGHRA and YSYEKL. The ends were cut back, 8 bases at V and 5 bases at J, with 13 bases in the middle. The CDR3 has 12 residues. The J gene is TRBJ2-7, the V gene TRBV4-1; D is undetermined. Material for sequencing was sorted CD4+, CD8+, or CD8+CD57+ T cells (not recorded which) from PBMCs. The origin of this receptor is a human donor in good health, serving as a control. The CDR3 loop reads CASGNSGDEQYF. CDR3 nucleotides: TGCGCCAGCGGCAACTCGGGCGACGAGCAGTACTTC.